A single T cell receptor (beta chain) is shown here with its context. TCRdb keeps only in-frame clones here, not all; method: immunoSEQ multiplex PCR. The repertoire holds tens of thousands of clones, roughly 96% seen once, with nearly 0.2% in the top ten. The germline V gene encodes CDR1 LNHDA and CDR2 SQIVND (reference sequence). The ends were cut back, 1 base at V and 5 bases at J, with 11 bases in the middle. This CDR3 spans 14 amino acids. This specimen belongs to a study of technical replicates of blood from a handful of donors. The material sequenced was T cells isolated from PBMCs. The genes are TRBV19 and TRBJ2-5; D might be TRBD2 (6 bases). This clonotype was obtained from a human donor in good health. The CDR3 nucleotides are TGTGCCAGTAGTATAGGCCTAGCGACTGAGACCCAGTACTTC. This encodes CASSIGLATETQYF. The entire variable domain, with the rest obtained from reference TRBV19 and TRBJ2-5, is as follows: DGGITQSPKYLFRKEGQNVTLSCEQNLNHDAMYWYRQDPGQGLRLIYYSQIVNDFQKGDIAEGYSVSREKKESFPLTVTSAQKNPTAFYLCASSIGLATETQYFGPGTRLLVL.